This record looks at one TCR beta chain sequence and its context. Antigen unknown. The study ran the assay at deep level. Using immunoSEQ multiplex PCR, the repertoire was profiled, and TCRdb retains in-frame clones only, with some absent. The data show hundreds of thousands of clones, 95% to 96% seen once. In the naive CD8 group, cells lacked CD45RO and were positively selected for CCR7, so terminally differentiated effector memory CD45RA+ cells were left out. The data belong to a study of shared clonotypes between healthy human individuals. About the research overall: Per donor, CD8 memory used one plate, CD8 naive used two, CD4 memory used three and CD4 naive used three. Study findings and constraints: Clonotype sharing levels among donors were expected to vary with sequencing depth. The genetic and exposure-history diversity represented was limited by few donors.

The germline V gene has CDR1 MNHNS and CDR2 SASEGT. The CDR3 contains 14 residues. The V end was cut by 5 bases, the J end by 2 bases, with 12 bases between. The chain links TRBV6-1 to TRBJ1-1; possible D gene TRBD1, 5 bases. The sequence was obtained from a woman aged 25-40 years in good health. The sample comprised naive CD8+ T cells sorted from blood. CDR3 residues: CASSWGRTNTEAFF. DNA for the CDR3: TGTGCCAGCAGTTGGGGACGGACAAACACTGAAGCTTTCTTT.